This T cell receptor beta chain appears in the sequencing data of a study of T cell responses to AZD1222 COVID-19 vaccine. General study results and limits: Spike-wide coverage was observed for vaccine-associated CD4 TCRs, with dominant responses at 160-218 and 743-854. Spike-specific TCR breadth and depth rose after two AZD1222 doses. Repertoire sampling happened only post peak T cell response. Baseline seropositives among AZD1222 recipients totaled only five to seven.

The table lists this clone with a count of one. Its antigen is not identified. Clones were read by immunoSEQ multiplex PCR, and TCRdb kept only the in-frame ones, dropping some. The sample has over 85,000 clones; roughly 90% are singletons. The clonotype was recovered from an adult who received the AZD1222 COVID-19 vaccine. The material was peripheral blood, obtained 28 days after the second AZD1222 dose.

CDR3 in amino acids: CTRGTVLYEQYF. The CDR3 DNA follows: TGCACACGGGGGACGGTTCTTTACGAGCAGTACTTC. This rearrangement joins TRBV1 to TRBJ2-7; the DNA was not used to check the table's D call, TRBD2. TRBV1 is classified as a pseudogene. The CDR3 runs 12 residues.